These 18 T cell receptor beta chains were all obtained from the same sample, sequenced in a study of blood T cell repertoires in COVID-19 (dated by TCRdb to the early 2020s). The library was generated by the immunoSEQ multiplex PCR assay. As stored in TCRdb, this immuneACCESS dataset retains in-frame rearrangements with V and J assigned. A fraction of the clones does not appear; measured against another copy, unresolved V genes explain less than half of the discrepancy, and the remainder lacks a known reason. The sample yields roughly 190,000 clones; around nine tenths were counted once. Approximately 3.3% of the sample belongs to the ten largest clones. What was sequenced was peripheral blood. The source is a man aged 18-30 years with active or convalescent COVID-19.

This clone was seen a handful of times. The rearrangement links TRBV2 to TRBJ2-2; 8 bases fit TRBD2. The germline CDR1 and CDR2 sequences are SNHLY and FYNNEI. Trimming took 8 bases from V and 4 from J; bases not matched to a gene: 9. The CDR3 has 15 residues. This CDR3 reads CASDKRELGTGELFF. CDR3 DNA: TGTGCCAGCGACAAGCGGGAGTTGGGCACCGGGGAGCTGTTTTTT.

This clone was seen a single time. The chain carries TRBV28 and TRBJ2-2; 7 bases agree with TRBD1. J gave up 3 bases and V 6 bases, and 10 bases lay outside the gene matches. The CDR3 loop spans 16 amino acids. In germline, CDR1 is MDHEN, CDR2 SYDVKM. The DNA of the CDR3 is TGTGCCAGCAGGGGCCCCCGGGACAGCTACACCGGGGAGCTGTTTTTT. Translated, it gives CASRGPRDSYTGELFF.

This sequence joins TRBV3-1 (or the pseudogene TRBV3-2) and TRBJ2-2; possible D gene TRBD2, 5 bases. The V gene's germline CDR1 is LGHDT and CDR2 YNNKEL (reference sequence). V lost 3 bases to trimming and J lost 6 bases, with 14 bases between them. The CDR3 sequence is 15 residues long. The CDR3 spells CASSQSLGGPGELFF. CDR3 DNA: TGTGCCAGCAGCCAGTCCCTAGGAGGACCCGGGGAGCTGTTTTTT.

The CDR3 sequence: CASSGLAQETQYF. The CDR3 DNA sequence: TGTGCCAGCAGTGGACTAGCTCAAGAGACCCAGTACTTC. This chain joins TRBV2 and TRBJ2-5, with TRBD2 matching 7 bases. V lost 4 bases and J lost 2; bases outside the gene matches: 1. Per the germline V gene, CDR1 is SNHLY and CDR2 is FYNNEI. This CDR3 is 13 amino acids long.

The CDR3 region is CASRGRADEQFF. DNA for the CDR3: TGTGCCAGCAGGGGCCGAGCGGATGAGCAGTTCTTC. This chain connects TRBV12-3 or TRBV12-4 to TRBJ2-1; D is possibly TRBD2 (5 bases). This CDR3 has 12 residues. Between the trimmed V and J ends, which lost 6 bases and 8 bases, there was a span of 11 bases.

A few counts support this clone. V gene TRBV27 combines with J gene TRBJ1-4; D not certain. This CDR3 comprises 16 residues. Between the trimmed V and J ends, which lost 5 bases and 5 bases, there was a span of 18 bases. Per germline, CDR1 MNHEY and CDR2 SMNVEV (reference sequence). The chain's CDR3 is CASSHGGPAQNEKLFF. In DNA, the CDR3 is TGTGCCAGCAGTCATGGAGGCCCCGCTCAGAATGAAAAACTGTTTTTT.

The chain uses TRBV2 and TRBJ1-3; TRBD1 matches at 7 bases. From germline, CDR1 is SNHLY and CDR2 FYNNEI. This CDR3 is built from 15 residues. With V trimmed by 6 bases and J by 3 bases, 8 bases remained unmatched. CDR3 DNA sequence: TGTGCCAGCAGCGCCGACAGGGAGGTTGGAAACACCATATATTTT. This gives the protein CASSADREVGNTIYF.

CDR3 protein: CASSAGQGALYGYTF. The CDR3 bases are TGTGCCAGCAGCGCCGGACAGGGGGCCCTCTATGGCTACACCTTC. The J gene is TRBJ1-2, the V gene TRBV5-5; TRBD1 aligns across 11 bases. Germline CDR1 SGHKS, CDR2 YYEKEE (reference sequence). The J segment lost 4 bases and the V segment lost 4 bases, leaving 6 bases of the junction unmatched. The CDR3 extends over 15 amino acids.

For the CDR3, the DNA is TGTGCCAGCAACGACAGGGGGATAAAAAATGAGCAGTTCTTC. It specifies CASNDRGIKNEQFF. The J gene is TRBJ2-1, the V gene TRBV28; 9 bases match TRBD1. Germline V gene data show CDR1 as MDHEN and CDR2 as SYDVKM. After removal of 7 bases from V and 7 bases from J, the junction contained 8 bases not matched to a gene. This CDR3 region has 14 residues.

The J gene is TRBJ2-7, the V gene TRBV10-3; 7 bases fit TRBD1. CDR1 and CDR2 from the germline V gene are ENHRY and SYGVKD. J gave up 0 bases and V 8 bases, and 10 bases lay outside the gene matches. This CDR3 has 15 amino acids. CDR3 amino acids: CAIQMDRPSSYEQYF. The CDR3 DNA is TGTGCCATCCAAATGGACAGGCCTAGCTCCTACGAGCAGTACTTC.

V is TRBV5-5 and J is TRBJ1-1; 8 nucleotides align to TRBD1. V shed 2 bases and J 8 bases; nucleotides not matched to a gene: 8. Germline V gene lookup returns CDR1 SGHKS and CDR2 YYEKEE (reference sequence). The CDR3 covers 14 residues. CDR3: CASSFSDRVGEAFF. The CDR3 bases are TGTGCCAGCAGCTTCTCGGACAGGGTCGGCGAAGCTTTCTTT.

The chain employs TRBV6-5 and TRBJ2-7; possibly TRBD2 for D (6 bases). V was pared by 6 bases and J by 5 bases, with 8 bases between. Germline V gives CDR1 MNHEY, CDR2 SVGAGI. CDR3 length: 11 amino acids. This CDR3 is CASSWGDEQYF. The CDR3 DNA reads TGTGCCAGCAGCTGGGGGGACGAGCAGTACTTC.

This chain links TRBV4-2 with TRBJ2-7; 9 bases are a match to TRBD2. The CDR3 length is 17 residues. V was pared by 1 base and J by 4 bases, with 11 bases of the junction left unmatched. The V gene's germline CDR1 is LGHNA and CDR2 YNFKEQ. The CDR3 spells CASSQGYIGGREYEQYF. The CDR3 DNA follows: TGTGCCAGCAGCCAAGGTTATATTGGCGGGAGGGAATACGAGCAGTACTTC.

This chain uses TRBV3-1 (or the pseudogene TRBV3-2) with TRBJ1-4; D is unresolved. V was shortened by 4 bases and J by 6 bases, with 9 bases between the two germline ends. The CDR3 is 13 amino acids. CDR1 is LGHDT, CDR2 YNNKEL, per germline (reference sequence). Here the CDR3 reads CASSPYRHEKLFF. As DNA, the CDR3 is TGTGCCAGCAGCCCCTACCGTCATGAAAAACTGTTTTTT.

The CDR3 protein is CASSPRASKGTGELFF. The CDR3 bases are TGTGCCAGCAGCCCCAGGGCGTCGAAGGGGACCGGGGAGCTGTTTTTT. This rearrangement joins TRBV7-9 to TRBJ2-2, with D maybe TRBD1 (5 bases). Trimming removed 5 bases at V and 5 bases at J, with 18 bases between. This CDR3 has 16 residues. Germline-derived CDR1 and CDR2 are SEHNR and FQNEAQ (reference sequence).

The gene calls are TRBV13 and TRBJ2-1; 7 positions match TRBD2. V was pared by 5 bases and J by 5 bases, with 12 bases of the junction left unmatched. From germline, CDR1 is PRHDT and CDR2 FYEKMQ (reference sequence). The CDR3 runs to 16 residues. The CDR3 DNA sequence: TGTGCCAGCAGCCCCCGCCCAGCGGGATACGACAATGAGCAGTTCTTC. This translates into CASSPRPAGYDNEQFF.

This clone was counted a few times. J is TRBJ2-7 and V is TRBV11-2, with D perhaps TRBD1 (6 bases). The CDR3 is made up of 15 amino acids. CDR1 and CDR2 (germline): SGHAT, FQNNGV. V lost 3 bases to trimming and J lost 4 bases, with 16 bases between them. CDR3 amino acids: CASSFGTQSSYEQYF. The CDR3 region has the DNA TGTGCCAGCAGCTTCGGGACACAAAGTTCTTACGAGCAGTACTTC.

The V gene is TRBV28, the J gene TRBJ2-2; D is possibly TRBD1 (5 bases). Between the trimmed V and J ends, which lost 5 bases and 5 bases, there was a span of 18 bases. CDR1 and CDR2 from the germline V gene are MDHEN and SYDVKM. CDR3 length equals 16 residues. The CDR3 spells CASSILSWGHTGELFF. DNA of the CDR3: TGTGCCAGCAGTATCCTTTCGTGGGGCCATACCGGGGAGCTGTTTTTT.